The rows below give T cell receptor beta chains drawn from one sample of a study of human T cells and chemical hapten exposure. TCRdb passed the RACE reads through MiXCR, listing each CDR3 protein once. The table shows 95,000 to 150,000 distinct CDR3 sequences, with 12% to 15% occurring only once. Specimen: whole blood, collected in connection with sensitization to the hapten diphenylcyclopropenone (DPC). These receptors originate from a man aged 18 to 30 with alopecia areata. Some clones in this sample may be carry-over from other donors' samples. CDR3s include the opening cysteine and the closing phenylalanine or tryptophan. Each record gives: V gene, D gene, J gene, CDR3 protein. A D gene is named only where the DNA matches it firmly.

>TRBV7-8|NA|TRBJ1-4
CASSSRTNEKLFF
>TRBV2|TRBD1|TRBJ1-5
CASNRGYDNQPQHF
>TRBV4-1|NA|TRBJ1-2
CASSQEKYTYGYTF
>TRBV28|NA|TRBJ1-4
CASSHRRGREGEKLFF
>TRBV27|NA|TRBJ1-1
CASSRAGLPIWAFF
>TRBV29-1|NA|TRBJ2-7
CSVVEVARSNEQYF
>TRBV6-4|NA|TRBJ2-2
CASSDSPSGDSGELFF
>TRBV28|NA|TRBJ2-1
CASSPLDSKQFF
>TRBV6-6|TRBD1|TRBJ1-1
CASRSRTGAHISGTEAFF
>TRBV4-1|NA|TRBJ2-2
CASSQRVINTGELFF
>TRBV10-3|TRBD2|TRBJ2-5
CAISARSGGETETQYF
>TRBV7-3|NA|TRBJ2-3
CASSGLKAQYF
>TRBV25-1|NA|TRBJ2-1
CASGHHSEQFF
>TRBV24-1|NA|TRBJ2-7
CATSDPHRSSYEQYF
>TRBV20-1|NA|TRBJ2-7
CSASLQGRTYEQYF
>TRBV7-2|TRBD2|TRBJ2-7
CASSQPPGLAYEQYF
>TRBV6-6|TRBD1|TRBJ2-7
CASSYTGGSYEQYF
>TRBV5-4|TRBD1|TRBJ1-1
CASSLALLFSGTGTGEAFF
>TRBV29-1|NA|TRBJ2-2
CSAGLPNTGELFF
>TRBV4-3|TRBD1|TRBJ2-1
CASSQVGQHEQFF
>TRBV2|NA|TRBJ1-1
CAIRRLWTTEAFF
>TRBV20-1|TRBD1|TRBJ2-5
CSARDLGGQRTEETQYF
>TRBV20-1|TRBD2|TRBJ2-3
CSARHGLAGLTDTQYF
>TRBV6-2/TRBV6-3|NA|TRBJ1-1
CASSYSNTEAFF
>TRBV19|TRBD1|TRBJ2-1
CASSIRDRLYNEQFF
>TRBV28|TRBD1|TRBJ2-2
CASSEGTGPHRELFF
>TRBV29-1|NA|TRBJ2-5
CSVIRGGETQYF
>TRBV6-5|TRBD1|TRBJ1-1
CASRRQGNTEAFF